This TCR beta chain originates from a study of blood T cell repertoires in COVID-19. Whole-study context: Some COVID-19 samples were acute and others convalescent; all came from the United States, Italy and Spain. The cDNA or gDNA used as material had been derived from T cells, B-cell-depleted T cells, or PBMCs.

V shed 5 bases, J shed 3 bases, and the junction held 5 bases outside the gene matches. CDR3 length equals 15 residues. The germline V gene has CDR1 SGHAT and CDR2 FQNNGV. In the original workflow: Nucleated cell counts were estimated from reference gene primer amplification. Clones were read by immunoSEQ multiplex PCR, and TCRdb kept only the in-frame ones, dropping some. That table furnishes V, J and clone size, whereas the DNA furnished D and trimming. This repertoire shows about 75,000 clones, more than 80% found once; its top ten account for 6.9%. The sequenced material came from peripheral blood. This TCR came from a human donor in a cohort sampled during active COVID-19. The rearrangement uses TRBV11-2 and TRBJ1-4; 8 bases are shared with TRBD1. The CDR3 reads CASSARDRPNEKLFF. Written as DNA, the CDR3 is TGTGCCAGCAGCGCCCGGGACAGGCCTAATGAAAAACTGTTTTTT.